The entry below gives a single TCR beta chain sequence along with its context. The antigen is unknown. This specimen belongs to a study of T cell responses to AZD1222 COVID-19 vaccine. Study-wide context: Second doses were pooled across both intervals (about 4 or about 12 weeks).

CDR3 length: 13 amino acids. V trimming: 5 bases; J trimming: 3 bases; junction bases outside the gene matches: 5. The germline V gene has CDR1 SQVTM and CDR2 ANQGSEA. The study's findings and limits: Vaccine-associated CD4 TCRs ranged over spike, dominating at 160-218 and 743-854.

Profiled with immunoSEQ multiplex PCR; TCRdb holds only in-frame clones, not every one. The sample lists roughly 110,000 clones, about 83% occurring once. The material sequenced was peripheral blood, taken on day 0 of AZD1222 vaccination. The chain employs TRBV29-1 and TRBJ1-2; 8 bases match TRBD1. The source of this sequence is an adult in good health. This CDR3 is CSVSGGADYGYTF. The CDR3 nucleotides read TGCAGCGTTTCAGGGGGCGCTGACTATGGCTACACCTTC.